Listed below are T cell receptor beta chains from one sample, sequenced in a study of OX40 agonist ivuxolimab in advanced cancers. The assay was immunoSEQ multiplex PCR, and TCRdb's table has in-frame clones only and misses some. The data contain more than 30,000 clones, approximately 89% of them singletons. This material consisted of CD4+ or CD8+ T cells sorted from blood, taken in a trial of the OX40 agonist ivuxolimab. These receptors were collected from an adult with an advanced solid tumor such as melanoma, head and neck, liver or kidney cancer. Both conserved end residues are part of each CDR3. The D gene is left open where the match is weak.

TRBD1,TRBV11-2,TRBJ1-1,CASSLTGGTEAFF,TGTGCCAGCAGCTTGACAGGGGGCACTGAAGCTTTCTTT
TRBD2,TRBV25-1,TRBJ2-5,CASSLGLAGGETQYF,TGTGCCAGCAGCTTGGGACTAGCGGGAGGAGAGACCCAGTACTTC
-,TRBV7-9,TRBJ2-5,CASSLVRQQNQETQYF,TGTGCCAGCAGCTTAGTTCGACAGCAGAACCAAGAGACCCAGTACTTC
-,TRBV7-2,TRBJ2-1,CASSLKTGRDYNEQFF,TGTGCCAGCAGCTTAAAGACCGGCAGGGACTACAATGAGCAGTTCTTC
TRBD2,TRBV11-3,TRBJ2-1,CASSRGASGRADNEQFF,TGTGCCAGCAGCCGCGGAGCTAGCGGGAGGGCAGATAATGAGCAGTTCTTC
-,TRBV10-1,TRBJ2-1,CASSEKTGQPIDEQFF,TGCGCCAGCAGTGAGAAAACAGGACAACCTATCGATGAGCAGTTCTTC
TRBD2,TRBV11-2,TRBJ2-1,CASSPNLAGGYNEQFF,TGTGCCAGCAGCCCTAATCTAGCGGGAGGATACAATGAGCAGTTCTTC
TRBD2,TRBV28,TRBJ2-7,CASSFGTSGLEQYF,TGTGCCAGCAGTTTTGGGACTAGCGGCCTGGAGCAGTACTTC
TRBD1,TRBV9,TRBJ1-6,CASSVRPGQGNSPLHF,TGTGCCAGCAGCGTGAGACCGGGACAGGGGAATTCACCCCTCCACTTT
-,TRBV11-2,TRBJ2-7,CASSSTGRGYEQYF,TGTGCCAGCAGTTCTACAGGCCGGGGGTACGAGCAGTACTTC
-,TRBV7-2,TRBJ1-2,CASSLEGNYGYTF,TGTGCCAGCAGCTTAGAGGGGAACTATGGCTACACCTTC
TRBD2,TRBV4-1,TRBJ2-1,CASSQDIKASGIGAQFF,TGCGCCAGCAGCCAAGATATTAAGGCTAGCGGGATAGGGGCGCAGTTCTTC